The following is a T cell receptor (beta chain) sequence with its context. The data were obtained in a study of cytomegalovirus exposure and HLA in healthy donors. The PCR was carried out with 60 Vbeta primers and 13 Jbeta primers. Assay used: immunoSEQ multiplex PCR; TCRdb lists only in-frame clones, some missing. The sample carries approximately 97,000 clones, about 80% recorded once. Trimming stripped 0 bases from V and 6 bases from J, with 8 bases between. The CDR3 spans 13 residues. Germline values: CDR1 LGHNA, CDR2 YNFKEQ. The receptor comes from a male donor in good health and CMV-seropositive. The V and J genes are TRBV4-2 and TRBJ1-1; D remains ambiguous. Sequencing input: PBMCs. This CDR3 is CASSQDTGSEAFF. The DNA of the CDR3 is TGTGCCAGCAGCCAAGATACGGGATCTGAAGCTTTCTTT.